Given below is one T cell receptor beta chain in context. V gave up 7 bases and J gave up 0 bases, with 10 bases separating them. This CDR3 region has 14 residues. TCRdb fed the RT-PCR reads into MiXCR, producing one record per CDR3 protein. Here the sample spans more than 550,000 distinct CDR3 sequences, 14% being singletons. The sequence was obtained from a female donor in good health, serving as a healthy control. The sample comprised memory CD4+ T cells from blood. This sequence joins TRBV12-3 or TRBV12-4 and TRBJ1-3; D remains ambiguous. CDR3 sequence reads: CASTLSSSGNTIYF. The CDR3 DNA is TGTGCCAGCACCTTAAGCAGCTCTGGAAACACCATATATTTT.